This TCR beta chain was profiled in a study of T cell responses to AZD1222 COVID-19 vaccine. The method was immunoSEQ multiplex PCR; TCRdb's version includes in-frame clones alone and lacks a portion of them. The sample holds approximately 120,000 clones, roughly 89% seen once. The CDR3 loop spans 16 amino acids. Losses at the gene ends were 1 base for V and 5 bases for J; bases not matched to a gene: 10. Germline V CDR1 and CDR2: LGHNA, YNFKEQ. Comments on this clone: Its specificity is not known.

Study-wide findings and caveats: The sample set comprised mostly white British donors with more females, and clonal diversity was possibly underestimated. Researchers took repertoire samples only after the peak T cell response had come. Nearly half of spike-specific TCRs reportedly target variant regions that are unmutated in the B.1.351 and B.1.1.7 variants.

The starting material was peripheral blood, obtained on day 0 of AZD1222 vaccination. This sequence joins TRBV4-2 and TRBJ2-7, with 8 bases identical to TRBD1. This TCR came from an adult in good health. Here the CDR3 reads CASSQATGQGYHEQYF. The CDR3 DNA reads as TGTGCCAGCAGCCAAGCGACCGGACAGGGATACCACGAGCAGTACTTC.